This is a list of T cell receptor beta chains from one sample in a study of blood T cell repertoires in COVID-19. TCRdb's copy holds only in-frame clones and misses some; the assay was immunoSEQ multiplex PCR. The table records 500,000 or so clones, about nine tenths of them present only once. Sample: PBMCs or T cells enriched from blood (not recorded which). These receptors were taken from a woman aged 18-35 years who had recovered from COVID-19. The CDR3 runs from the conserved cysteine through the conserved F or W. A D gene is named only where the DNA matches it firmly. Clone size is stated in some rows and not others, as once, few, many or a class when expanded.

v_call: TRBV11-2
j_call: TRBJ1-1
d_call: .
clone_size: .
cdr3_nt: TGTGCCAGCAGCTTCGGGGGGGAGGCTGAAGCTTTCTTT
cdr3_aa: CASSFGGEAEAFF

v_call: TRBV7-8
j_call: TRBJ2-3
d_call: TRBD2
clone_size: .
cdr3_nt: TGTGCCAGCAGCTTAGTAGGCGGGGGGGGCGATACGCAGTATTTT
cdr3_aa: CASSLVGGGGDTQYF

v_call: TRBV24-1
j_call: TRBJ2-3
d_call: .
clone_size: .
cdr3_nt: TGTGCCACCAGTGAGCGAGGGTACCTGATCAGTGCGCAGTATTTT
cdr3_aa: CATSERGYLISAQYF

v_call: TRBV4-1
j_call: TRBJ1-2
d_call: TRBD1
clone_size: .
cdr3_nt: TGCGCCAGCAGCCAAGGACAGGGGCGACCTCGGAACTTC
cdr3_aa: CASSQGQGRPRNF

v_call: TRBV4-1
j_call: TRBJ1-2
d_call: .
clone_size: many
cdr3_nt: TGCGCCAGCAGCCAAGGAAGAGGAGGCAGACCTAACTATGGCTACACCTTC
cdr3_aa: CASSQGRGGRPNYGYTF

v_call: TRBV3-1/TRBV3-2
j_call: TRBJ2-7
d_call: TRBD1
clone_size: .
cdr3_nt: TGTGCCAGCAGCCCCACAGGGGGCATTAAGCAGTACTTC
cdr3_aa: CASSPTGGIKQYF

v_call: TRBV12-5
j_call: TRBJ1-2
d_call: .
clone_size: .
cdr3_nt: TGTGCTAGTGGTTTGGCAGGGGAACGTACCTATGGCTACACCTTC
cdr3_aa: CASGLAGERTYGYTF

v_call: TRBV10-2
j_call: TRBJ2-6
d_call: .
clone_size: few
cdr3_nt: TGCGCCAGCAGGGCAGGGTCTGGGGCCAACGTCCTGACTTTC
cdr3_aa: CASRAGSGANVLTF

v_call: TRBV7-9
j_call: TRBJ2-1
d_call: TRBD2
clone_size: .
cdr3_nt: TGTGCCAGCAGCCCTTCAGCGGGGCAGAAGCAGTTCTTC
cdr3_aa: CASSPSAGQKQFF

v_call: TRBV25-1
j_call: TRBJ2-7
d_call: .
clone_size: .
cdr3_nt: TGTGCCAGCAGTGAACGTCAGGCAGGGAGGTACGAGCAGTACTTC
cdr3_aa: CASSERQAGRYEQYF

v_call: TRBV27
j_call: TRBJ1-5
d_call: .
clone_size: .
cdr3_nt: TGTGCCAGCAGTTTAAGGGGAGGGTATCAGCCCCAGCATTTT
cdr3_aa: CASSLRGGYQPQHF

v_call: TRBV12-3/TRBV12-4
j_call: TRBJ2-3
d_call: .
clone_size: .
cdr3_nt: TGTGCCAGCCGAACCAGGAGCACAGATACGCAGTATTTT
cdr3_aa: CASRTRSTDTQYF

v_call: TRBV25-1
j_call: TRBJ2-7
d_call: .
clone_size: .
cdr3_nt: TGTGCCAGCAGTGAAGGGCGGGGAATTTTTAACGAGCAGTACTTC
cdr3_aa: CASSEGRGIFNEQYF

v_call: TRBV7-6
j_call: TRBJ1-5
d_call: .
clone_size: .
cdr3_nt: TGTGCCAGCAGCTTAACCCAAGCATACAATCAGCCCCAGCATTTT
cdr3_aa: CASSLTQAYNQPQHF

v_call: TRBV5-5
j_call: TRBJ1-2
d_call: .
clone_size: .
cdr3_nt: TGTGCCAGCACCTCAAACCCCCGACAGAACTATGGCTACACCTTC
cdr3_aa: CASTSNPRQNYGYTF

v_call: TRBV7-2
j_call: TRBJ1-1
d_call: TRBD1
clone_size: .
cdr3_nt: TGTGCCAGCAGCCAGCCCCCCCGACAGGGAGGGAACACTGAAGCTTTCTTT
cdr3_aa: CASSQPPRQGGNTEAFF

v_call: TRBV5-1
j_call: TRBJ2-6
d_call: .
clone_size: few
cdr3_nt: TGCGCCAGCAGCCTCCGAACAGGCTCTGGGGCCAACGTCCTGACTTTC
cdr3_aa: CASSLRTGSGANVLTF

v_call: TRBV2
j_call: TRBJ1-5
d_call: .
clone_size: .
cdr3_nt: TGTGCCAGCAGAAGTTCAGGGGTCCCCATTCAGCCCCAGCATTTT
cdr3_aa: CASRSSGVPIQPQHF

v_call: TRBV28
j_call: TRBJ1-3
d_call: .
clone_size: .
cdr3_nt: TGTGCCAGCAGTTTCCGTGGAAACACCATATATTTT
cdr3_aa: CASSFRGNTIYF

v_call: TRBV5-1
j_call: TRBJ2-7
d_call: TRBD1
clone_size: once
cdr3_nt: TGCGCCAGCAGCACCACCACCCGGGACAGCACCTACGAGCAGTACTTC
cdr3_aa: CASSTTTRDSTYEQYF

v_call: TRBV3-1/TRBV3-2
j_call: TRBJ2-1
d_call: .
clone_size: many
cdr3_nt: TGTGCCAGCAGCCAAGATCGAGATGCAGAGCAGTTCTTC
cdr3_aa: CASSQDRDAEQFF

v_call: TRBV9
j_call: TRBJ2-2
d_call: .
clone_size: many
cdr3_nt: TGTGCCAGCAGCCCCCTCGAGGGGAACACCGGGGAGCTGTTTTTT
cdr3_aa: CASSPLEGNTGELFF

v_call: TRBV9
j_call: TRBJ1-5
d_call: TRBD1
clone_size: .
cdr3_nt: TGTGCCAGCAGCGCAGACAGGGGAAATCAGCCCCAGCATTTT
cdr3_aa: CASSADRGNQPQHF

v_call: TRBV7-9
j_call: TRBJ1-4
d_call: .
clone_size: few
cdr3_nt: TGTGCCAGCACCTACCAGGCCGGGACAGAAAAACTGTTTTTT
cdr3_aa: CASTYQAGTEKLFF

v_call: TRBV24-1
j_call: TRBJ2-3
d_call: .
clone_size: .
cdr3_nt: TGTGCCACCGGAAAAAGGACTTTACGCCCCGCAGGCACAGATACGCAGTATTTT
cdr3_aa: CATGKRTLRPAGTDTQYF

v_call: TRBV5-1
j_call: TRBJ2-1
d_call: .
clone_size: .
cdr3_nt: TGCGCCAGCAGCTTGGTTGACTTCGGGAATGAGCAGTTCTTC
cdr3_aa: CASSLVDFGNEQFF

v_call: TRBV12-3/TRBV12-4
j_call: TRBJ2-1
d_call: .
clone_size: once
cdr3_nt: TGTGCCAGCAGGAGCGGATACAATGAGCAGTTCTTC
cdr3_aa: CASRSGYNEQFF

v_call: TRBV2
j_call: TRBJ1-5
d_call: TRBD1
clone_size: .
cdr3_nt: TGTGCCAGCAACGACAGGGTGGAGGCTCAGCCCCAGCATTTT
cdr3_aa: CASNDRVEAQPQHF

v_call: TRBV9
j_call: TRBJ1-2
d_call: .
clone_size: .
cdr3_nt: TGTGCCAGCAGCGTAGAAAGCAGGCCCACCTACTATGGCTACACCTTC
cdr3_aa: CASSVESRPTYYGYTF

v_call: TRBV2
j_call: TRBJ2-3
d_call: TRBD2
clone_size: .
cdr3_nt: TGTGCCAGTCGAAGACTAGCGGGGGAGAAAGATACGCAGTATTTT
cdr3_aa: CASRRLAGEKDTQYF

v_call: TRBV5-1
j_call: TRBJ2-7
d_call: TRBD2
clone_size: .
cdr3_nt: TGCGCCAGCAGCTTGGAGGGGCGGGGGGGCCCCTACGAGCAGTACTTC
cdr3_aa: CASSLEGRGGPYEQYF

v_call: TRBV15
j_call: TRBJ1-1
d_call: .
clone_size: .
cdr3_nt: TGTGCCACCAGCACTACCAGTCGCGGGAACACTGAAGCTTTCTTT
cdr3_aa: CATSTTSRGNTEAFF

v_call: TRBV6-5
j_call: TRBJ1-6
d_call: .
clone_size: once
cdr3_nt: TGTGCCAGCAAAACAGGGATTAATTCACCCCTCCACTTT
cdr3_aa: CASKTGINSPLHF

v_call: TRBV4-1
j_call: TRBJ2-1
d_call: .
clone_size: .
cdr3_nt: TGCGCCAGCAGCCTCGGGCAGGGTCCCAATGAGCAGTTCTTC
cdr3_aa: CASSLGQGPNEQFF

v_call: TRBV10-1
j_call: TRBJ2-5
d_call: TRBD2
clone_size: .
cdr3_nt: TGCGCCAGCAGCGGCGGGGGGGACCAAGAGACCCAGTACTTC
cdr3_aa: CASSGGGDQETQYF

v_call: TRBV5-6
j_call: TRBJ2-7
d_call: .
clone_size: .
cdr3_nt: TGTGCCAGCAGCTTGGGGGGCAGGGAGCAGTACTTC
cdr3_aa: CASSLGGREQYF

v_call: TRBV2
j_call: TRBJ2-5
d_call: .
clone_size: .
cdr3_nt: TGTGCCAGCAAGAGTAGCCCGGCCCAAGAGACCCAGTACTTC
cdr3_aa: CASKSSPAQETQYF